One and the same sample provided the 10 T cell receptor beta chains below, sequenced in a study of shared clonotypes between healthy human individuals. Using immunoSEQ multiplex PCR, the repertoire was profiled, and TCRdb retains in-frame clones only, with some absent. The sample holds about 2.3 million clones, over 85% seen once. Sequencing input: naive CD4+ T cells from PBMCs. Documented subset: CD45RA+ positively selected. The receptors come from a man aged 18-30 years in good health. Some clones in this sample may be carry-over from other donors' samples.

This clone was detected once. V usage is TRBV15 and J usage is TRBJ2-1, with a possible D match to TRBD1 (5 bases). With 0 bases removed from V and 6 bases from J, the gap between germline ends came to 18 bases. Germline V gives CDR1 LNHNV, CDR2 YYDKDF (reference sequence). This CDR3 spans 17 amino acids. CDR3 nucleotides: TGTGCCACCAGCAGAGATCCTGGACACCCGGCTGGCAATGAGCAGTTCTTC. Translating it yields CATSRDPGHPAGNEQFF. Complete variable domain (other parts from reference TRBV15 and TRBJ2-1): DAMVIQNPRYQVTQFGKPVTLSCSQTLNHNVMYWYQQKSSQAPKLLFHYYDKDFNNEADTPDNFQSRRPNTSFCFLDIRSPGLGDTAMYLCATSRDPGHPAGNEQFFGPGTRLTVL.

The rearrangement uses TRBV7-9 and TRBJ1-3; D uncertain. The CDR3 contains 15 residues. Trimming took 5 bases from V and 4 from J, leaving 15 bases between them. The germline gives CDR1 SEHNR, CDR2 FQNEAQ (reference sequence). The CDR3 is CASSAGSGSGNTIYF. In DNA, the CDR3 is TGTGCCAGCAGCGCCGGTTCAGGTTCGGGAAACACCATATATTTT.

This clone has a single count. This sequence joins TRBV7-9 and TRBJ1-3, with 8 positions matching TRBD1. Germline V gene data show CDR1 as SEHNR and CDR2 as FQNEAQ (reference sequence). CDR3 size: 14 residues. V dropped 3 bases and J dropped 5; count of bases not matched to a gene: 3. This chain's CDR3 is CASSFRTGRNTIYF. Here the CDR3 DNA reads TGTGCCAGCAGCTTCCGGACAGGGAGAAACACCATATATTTT.

The J gene is TRBJ2-5, the V gene TRBV4-3; D is possibly TRBD1 (5 bases). Germline-derived CDR1 and CDR2 are LGHNA and YSLEER. V gave up 0 bases and J gave up 2 bases, with 7 bases separating them. This CDR3 has 14 amino acids. The CDR3 spells CASSQDSGQETQYF. DNA for the CDR3: TGCGCCAGCAGCCAAGATTCAGGGCAAGAGACCCAGTACTTC.

This clone was seen only once. The CDR3 sequence is CAGQDSHTNEKLFF. In DNA, the CDR3 is TGTGCCGGACAAGACAGCCATACTAATGAAAAACTGTTTTTT. This chain joins TRBV28 and TRBJ1-4, with D maybe TRBD1 (5 bases). Germline CDR1 MDHEN, CDR2 SYDVKM. V shed 11 bases and J shed 2 bases, with 15 bases lying between them. The CDR3 has 14 residues.

This clone has just a few counts. This chain joins TRBV5-6 and TRBJ1-2, with D possibly TRBD1 on 6 matching bases. Looked up from germline, CDR1 is SGHDT and CDR2 is YYEEEE. The CDR3 is 15 amino acids. The V gene lost 4 bases and the J gene lost 4 bases, with 17 bases spanning the gap. The CDR3 here is CASSLPPQGAYGYTF. The CDR3 DNA reads as TGTGCCAGCAGCCTTCCCCCACAGGGCGCCTATGGCTACACCTTC.

The chain joins TRBV4-1 to TRBJ2-7; D possibly corresponds to TRBD2 (5 bases). V was pared by 1 base and J by 6 bases, with 10 bases between. The CDR3 consists of 13 residues. Germline V gene lookup returns CDR1 MGHRA and CDR2 YSYEKL. CDR3 amino acids: CASSQVRAGEQYF. CDR3 DNA: TGCGCCAGCAGCCAAGTAAGGGCGGGCGAGCAGTACTTC.

V and J are TRBV7-2 and TRBJ2-7; D tentatively fits TRBD1 or TRBD2 (6 bases each). Between the trimmed V and J ends, which lost 1 base and 4 bases, there was a span of 14 bases. Germline V gene lookup returns CDR1 SGHTA and CDR2 FQGNSA. There are 15 residues in the CDR3. DNA for the CDR3: TGTGCCAGCAGCTTAGAAGGCGGGACACGATACGAGCAGTACTTC. Translating gives CASSLEGGTRYEQYF.

This sequence joins TRBV5-3 and TRBJ2-7; D might be TRBD1 or TRBD2, each matching 5 bases. TRBV5-3 is placed among ORFs of uncertain function. The CDR3 is 15 amino acids. Trimming shortened V by 2 bases and J by 2 bases, and 14 bases separated the two germline ends. The CDR3 sequence: CARSFWGIIPYEQYF. The CDR3 coding sequence is TGTGCCAGAAGCTTCTGGGGGATCATTCCCTACGAGCAGTACTTC.

V is TRBV10-2 and J is TRBJ2-3, with 7 positions matching TRBD2. V lost 1 base to trimming and J lost 2 bases; unmatched junction nucleotides: 6. The CDR3 sequence is 16 residues long. Germline V lookup: CDR1 WSHSY, CDR2 SAAADI. The CDR3 DNA reads TGCGCCAGCAGTGAGTGGGGACTACAAAACACAGATACGCAGTATTTT. It yields the protein CASSEWGLQNTDTQYF.